Listed below are T cell receptor beta chains from one sample, sequenced in a study of T cell responses to AZD1222 COVID-19 vaccine. The protocol was immunoSEQ multiplex PCR, while the TCRdb copy is restricted to in-frame clones and leaves out a portion. Of almost 80,000 clones listed, around 90% are singletons. The material was peripheral blood, obtained on day 0 of AZD1222 vaccination. The receptors originated from an adult in good health. The CDR3 runs from the conserved cysteine through the conserved F or W. The D gene is left open where the match is weak. Size values are once, few and many counts, or a class for expanded clones, and some rows have none.

CDR3 DNA,CDR3 protein,clone size,J gene,V gene,D gene,CDR3 length
TGTGCCAGTAGTATTAGACAGGGAATCTCCGGGGCCAACGTCCTGACTTTC,CASSIRQGISGANVLTF,.,TRBJ2-6,TRBV19,TRBD1,17
TGCGCCAGCGGGGGGACTTCATACGAGCAGTACTTC,CASGGTSYEQYF,.,TRBJ2-7,TRBV10-1,.,12
TGTGCCACCTCCGAAACAGCGCAAGAGACCCAGTACTTC,CATSETAQETQYF,.,TRBJ2-5,TRBV6-5,.,13
TGTGCCAGCAGTACCCGGGACAGGGGAAAAGAGACCCAGTACTTC,CASSTRDRGKETQYF,.,TRBJ2-5,TRBV6-5,TRBD1,15
TGTGCCAGCAGGGGAACCACCGGGACTAGCTCTTCGTACTTC,CASRGTTGTSSSYF,.,TRBJ2-4,TRBV6-4,TRBD2,14
TGTGCCAGTAGCTTAGGGGGGTTTGAAATGGACACTGAAGCTTTCTTT,CASSLGGFEMDTEAFF,.,TRBJ1-1,TRBV19,.,16
TGCGCCAGCAGTAGGGACAGGGAGGATGGAAACACCATATATTTT,CASSRDREDGNTIYF,.,TRBJ1-3,TRBV10-2,TRBD1,15
TGTGCCAGCAGTTTGGGGGCCTACGAGCAGTACTTC,CASSLGAYEQYF,.,TRBJ2-7,TRBV28,.,12
TGTGCCAGCAGCCTAAATTACGAGCAGTACTTC,CASSLNYEQYF,.,TRBJ2-7,TRBV28,.,11
TGTGCCAGCAGCCCGACAGGGGGCGCCTTATATAGCAATCAGCCCCAGCATTTT,CASSPTGGALYSNQPQHF,few,TRBJ1-5,TRBV6-2/TRBV6-3,TRBD1,18
TGTGCCAGCAGTTGGGACAGGGGCACTGAAGCTTTCTTT,CASSWDRGTEAFF,.,TRBJ1-1,TRBV6-5,TRBD1,13
TGTGCCAGCATACTACCTGGACAGGGGTGGCCCGGGGAGCTGTTTTTT,CASILPGQGWPGELFF,.,TRBJ2-2,TRBV11-2,TRBD1,16
TGCAGCGTTCAGAAGTCAGGGGCAATCGCTAACTATGGCTACACCTTC,CSVQKSGAIANYGYTF,.,TRBJ1-2,TRBV29-1,.,16
TGTGCCAGCACGACACTAAAAAATTTCCGAAACAGGGGTTGGACTGAAGCTTTCTTT,CASTTLKNFRNRGWTEAFF,.,TRBJ1-1,TRBV27,TRBD1,19
TGTGCCAGCAGCCCTCTGACGGGAGGGGCAGAGACCCAGTACTTC,CASSPLTGGAETQYF,.,TRBJ2-5,TRBV7-9,TRBD2,15
TGTGCCAGCAGCCCAGGGGTGGGTGGCTACACCTTC,CASSPGVGGYTF,.,TRBJ1-2,TRBV7-9,.,12
TGTGCCAGCAGCTTGGGCAAGCGGAGGAGCACAGATACGCAGTATTTT,CASSLGKRRSTDTQYF,.,TRBJ2-3,TRBV5-4,.,16
TGTGCCAGCAGTTTTGGGGACTCGGGATACTACGAGCAGTACTTC,CASSFGDSGYYEQYF,.,TRBJ2-7,TRBV28,.,15
TGTGCCAGCAGCTTGGAGGCCAGGGGAGTCGGCTACACCTTC,CASSLEARGVGYTF,few,TRBJ1-2,TRBV5-6,.,14
TGCGCCAGCAGTGGATACGTTGAGCAGTTCTTC,CASSGYVEQFF,.,TRBJ2-1,TRBV10-1,.,11
TGTGCCAGTAGTATAGGTCGGTTTCCAGGCCTGGACACCGGGGAGCTGTTTTTT,CASSIGRFPGLDTGELFF,.,TRBJ2-2,TRBV19,.,18
TGTGCCAGCGTCATTACCGGGGAGCTGTTTTTT,CASVITGELFF,.,TRBJ2-2,TRBV12-3/TRBV12-4,.,11
TGTGCCAGCAGCGTAGCCTGGGGTATGGGTGGACCTCAAGAGACCCAGTACTTC,CASSVAWGMGGPQETQYF,.,TRBJ2-5,TRBV9,.,18
TGTGCCAGCAGCTGGAGGGCGACCGGGGAGCTGTTTTTT,CASSWRATGELFF,few,TRBJ2-2,TRBV7-9,.,13
TGTGCCAGCAGTTTAAGGGAGACCGAAAAACTGTTTTTT,CASSLRETEKLFF,.,TRBJ1-4,TRBV12-3/TRBV12-4,.,13
TGTGCCACCAGCAGAGCCCTAGCGGGAGGGCCCGGGGAGCAGTACTTC,CATSRALAGGPGEQYF,once,TRBJ2-7,TRBV15,TRBD2,16
TGTGCCAGCAGCGTAGGGGGGACGTTGGGCGAGCAGTACTTC,CASSVGGTLGEQYF,.,TRBJ2-7,TRBV9,.,14
TGTGCCAGTAGGGGACTAGCGGGAGTTAGGGGCAATGAGCAGTTCTTC,CASRGLAGVRGNEQFF,few,TRBJ2-1,TRBV19,TRBD2,16
TGCGCCAGCAGCTCACCGGACATAGGAGCTAACTATGGCTACACCTTC,CASSSPDIGANYGYTF,.,TRBJ1-2,TRBV5-1,.,16
TGTGCCAGCAGCTTAGCCAGGAACCAAGAGACCCAGTACTTC,CASSLARNQETQYF,.,TRBJ2-5,TRBV7-9,.,14
TGTGCCAGCAGCTTTAGGGAAACGGGCCGCCCTGAGCAGTACTTC,CASSFRETGRPEQYF,.,TRBJ2-7,TRBV7-8,.,15
TGTGCCAGCAGCCCCGGCGGGACCCAGGGCGAAAAACTGTTTTTT,CASSPGGTQGEKLFF,.,TRBJ1-4,TRBV3-1/TRBV3-2,.,15
TGTGCCAGCAGTGAGGGCAATCAGCCCCAGCATTTT,CASSEGNQPQHF,.,TRBJ1-5,TRBV6-1,.,12
TGTGCCAGTTCTGAGGGATGGCAGAATCAGCCCCAGCATTTT,CASSEGWQNQPQHF,few,TRBJ1-5,TRBV19,.,14
TGTGCCAGCCGCCGACAGGGTGATGATGAAAAACTGTTTTTT,CASRRQGDDEKLFF,.,TRBJ1-4,TRBV18,TRBD1,14
TGTGCCAGCAGTTACCTTGAAAACTATGGCTACACCTTC,CASSYLENYGYTF,.,TRBJ1-2,TRBV6-5,.,13
TGTGCCAGGAGCCCAAAGGTAGAGGAGAAACCGGCATATCAACTCTCCTACGAGCAGTACTTC,CARSPKVEEKPAYQLSYEQYF,.,TRBJ2-7,TRBV9,.,21
TGTGCCAGCAGTTTATGGGGTAGCGGAGGGAACATTCAGTACTTC,CASSLWGSGGNIQYF,.,TRBJ2-4,TRBV28,.,15
TGTGCCAGCAGTGAATCGGGGGTTCGTGGGGAGACCCAGTACTTC,CASSESGVRGETQYF,.,TRBJ2-5,TRBV6-1,.,15
TGTGCCAGCTCACCACCGGGACCCAGGGCCGGTAGTACTGAGACCCAGTACTTC,CASSPPGPRAGSTETQYF,.,TRBJ2-5,TRBV18,.,18
TGTGCCAGCAGCTGGGACAGGGGAGGACCCCTCCACTTT,CASSWDRGGPLHF,.,TRBJ1-6,TRBV5-4,TRBD1,13